Included here is one T cell receptor (beta chain) sequence, with context. Clones were sequenced by immunoSEQ multiplex PCR, and TCRdb holds only the in-frame ones, with some missing. The sample shows more than 150,000 clones, about 93% of them seen only once. This specimen comes from a study of control samples from healthy donors and cancer patients. Germline trimming cut 4 bases from V and 2 bases from J; bases unmatched to any gene: 4. CDR3 size: 13 residues. CDR1 and CDR2 from the germline V gene are SQVTM and ANQGSEA. This sequence was found in a woman aged 25 to 39 in good health. Sequenced: blood. The chain is built from TRBV29-1 and TRBJ2-7; TRBD1 aligns across 8 bases. This CDR3 is CSVAQGEPYEQYF. CDR3 bases: TGCAGCGTTGCACAGGGGGAACCCTACGAGCAGTACTTC.